These 18 T cell receptor beta chains originate from one sample sequenced in a study of Ad26.COV2.S vaccination and SARS-CoV-2 variants. Measured with immunoSEQ multiplex PCR; TCRdb has only the in-frame clones, and not every one. The table shows roughly 350,000 clones, with about nine tenths occurring only once. The treatment here: 15 to 20 received Ad26.COV2.S at low or high dose, single or two shots; a few received placebo; per-sample allocation not given. Day 63 after the first injection of vaccine or placebo was the sampling time. The input for sequencing was peripheral blood, taken in a trial of Ad26.COV2.S vaccine versus placebo. Every receptor here comes from a person between 18 and 65 years old who received the Ad26.COV2.S COVID-19 vaccine or a placebo.

J is TRBJ2-1 and V is TRBV7-2; 8 bases line up with TRBD1. Germline V gene lookup returns CDR1 SGHTA and CDR2 FQGNSA. The V and J ends lost 5 bases and 6 bases, in that order; junction bases with no gene match: 6. The CDR3 runs to 14 residues. The CDR3 protein is CASSRDRFSNEQFF. The CDR3 nucleotides are TGTGCCAGCAGCCGGGACAGGTTTTCCAATGAGCAGTTCTTC.

This clone occurred once. CDR3 residues: CASSISVEQFF. The CDR3 DNA is TGTGCCAGTAGTATATCAGTTGAGCAGTTCTTC. V and J are TRBV19 and TRBJ2-1; D unclear. Trimming shortened V by 2 bases and J by 9 bases, and 5 bases separated the two germline ends. The germline CDR1 and CDR2 sequences are LNHDA and SQIVND (reference sequence). This CDR3 contains 11 residues.

The CDR3 nucleotides are TGTGCCAGCAGTTACGGGGGACAGGGAGACTACGAGCAGTACTTC. It translates to CASSYGGQGDYEQYF. The chain uses TRBV6-5 and TRBJ2-7; 9 nucleotides align to TRBD1. V lost 2 bases to trimming and J lost 3 bases; unmatched junction nucleotides: 5. The CDR3 runs to 15 residues. Per germline, CDR1 MNHEY and CDR2 SVGAGI.

The rearrangement links TRBV4-3 to TRBJ1-2; D perhaps matches TRBD1 (5 bases). CDR3 length: 14 residues. V lost 4 bases to trimming and J lost 7 bases, with 16 bases between them. CDR1 is LGHNA, CDR2 YSLEER, per germline. The CDR3 loop is CASSPMSGSPGYTF. As DNA, the CDR3 is TGCGCCAGCAGCCCCATGTCAGGGAGTCCTGGCTACACCTTC.

The gene calls are TRBV30 and TRBJ2-7; D gene unclear. The CDR3 consists of 13 residues. Between the trimmed V and J ends, which lost 1 base and 3 bases, there was a span of 10 bases. Germline CDR1 is GTSNPN and CDR2 is SVGIG (reference sequence). The CDR3 sequence: CAWSEGPGYEQYF. The CDR3 DNA reads as TGTGCCTGGAGTGAGGGCCCAGGCTACGAGCAGTACTTC.

This chain uses TRBV27 with TRBJ2-2, with D hard to call. The length of the CDR3 is 13 residues. Germline V gene lookup returns CDR1 MNHEY and CDR2 SMNVEV (reference sequence). V lost 3 bases and J lost 0, with 2 bases in between. The CDR3 reads CASSFSNTGELFF. CDR3 DNA: TGTGCCAGCAGTTTTTCGAACACCGGGGAGCTGTTTTTT.

This sequence joins TRBV7-2 and TRBJ1-1; possible D gene TRBD1, 5 bases. CDR1 is SGHTA, CDR2 FQGNSA, per germline. Trimming stripped 5 bases from V and 3 bases from J, with 16 bases between. The CDR3 totals 15 residues. The CDR3 region is CASSKRGRGDTEAFF. CDR3 in DNA: TGTGCCAGCAGCAAGCGGGGACGGGGTGACACTGAAGCTTTCTTT. Together with reference TRBV7-2 and TRBJ1-1, the CDR3 gives the full variable domain: GAGVSQSPSNKVTEKGKDVELRCDPISGHTALYWYRQSLGQGLEFLIYFQGNSAPDKSGLPSDRFSAERTGGSVSTLTIQRTQQEDSAVYLCASSKRGRGDTEAFFGQGTRLTVV.

This clone has only a few counts. The rearrangement uses TRBV7-8 and TRBJ1-5; D possibly corresponds to TRBD1 (5 bases). The CDR3 sequence is 15 residues long. Germline V gene sequence: CDR1 SGHVS, CDR2 FQNEAQ. V lost 8 bases, J lost 6 bases, and 20 bases lay in between. The CDR3 spells CASGPPGRGSQPQHF. The CDR3 region has the DNA TGTGCCAGCGGACCACCGGGGAGGGGTAGTCAGCCCCAGCATTTT. Complete variable domain (other parts from reference TRBV7-8 and TRBJ1-5): GAGVSQSPRYKVAKRGQDVALRCDPISGHVSLFWYQQALGQGPEFLTYFQNEAQLDKSGLPSDRFFAERPEGSVSTLKIQRTQQEDSAVYLCASGPPGRGSQPQHFGDGTRLSIL.

J is TRBJ1-5 and V is TRBV5-1; unclear D gene. Germline lookup yields CDR1 SGHRS and CDR2 YFSETQ. The CDR3 sequence is 14 residues long. V was shortened by 0 bases and J by 6 bases, with 10 bases between the two germline ends. The CDR3 loop reads CASSLEGTAQPQHF. DNA for the CDR3: TGCGCCAGCAGCTTGGAAGGCACCGCTCAGCCCCAGCATTTT.

The chain has TRBV5-1 and TRBJ2-2, with 7 positions matching TRBD1. CDR3 length: 15 residues. CDR1 and CDR2 (germline): SGHRS, YFSETQ. The trim removed 0 bases at V and 6 bases at J, leaving 5 bases unmatched. The CDR3 nucleotides read TGCGCCAGCAGCTTGGGGGGACAGCTGTCCGGGGAGCTGTTTTTT. Its translation: CASSLGGQLSGELFF.

The gene calls are TRBV5-1 and TRBJ1-3; D is uncertain. Germline-derived CDR1 and CDR2 are SGHRS and YFSETQ. CDR3 size: 14 residues. The ends were cut back, 2 bases at V and 6 bases at J, with 12 bases in the middle. The CDR3: CASSFGSVVNTIYF. CDR3 bases: TGCGCCAGCAGCTTCGGGAGCGTGGTAAACACCATATATTTT.

J is TRBJ1-1 and V is TRBV30; perhaps TRBD1 as D (5 bases). CDR1 GTSNPN and CDR2 SVGIG come from the germline V gene (reference sequence). V lost 1 base and J lost 3, with 12 bases in between. The CDR3 runs to 14 residues. As DNA, the CDR3 is TGTGCCTGGAGTGCCCCCGGGACTTACACTGAAGCTTTCTTT. It specifies CAWSAPGTYTEAFF.

The CDR3 region is CASSGRAVPIYEQYF. The DNA for the CDR3 is TGTGCCAGCAGCGGCCGCGCTGTACCTATCTACGAGCAGTACTTC. The gene calls are TRBV9 and TRBJ2-7; the D is unclear. Germline assignment: CDR1 SGDLS and CDR2 YYNGEE. V shed 3 bases and J shed 3 bases, with 16 bases lying between them. The CDR3 is made up of 15 amino acids.

The V and J genes are TRBV12-3 or TRBV12-4 and TRBJ2-7; D gene ambiguous. Trimming took off 8 bases at V and 0 bases at J, with 8 bases between the two ends. The CDR3 contains 12 residues. CDR3 in amino acids: CASSVGSYEQYF. The CDR3 nucleotides are TGTGCCAGCTCGGTCGGCTCCTACGAGCAGTACTTC.

This sequence joins TRBV4-1 and TRBJ2-7; 9 nucleotides line up with TRBD2. The CDR3 is made up of 16 amino acids. Germline CDR1 is MGHRA and CDR2 is YSYEKL. Unmatched junction bases numbered 8, after V lost 2 bases and J lost 3 bases. CDR3: CASSQSELAGFYEQYF. The CDR3 DNA sequence: TGCGCCAGCAGCCAATCGGAGCTAGCGGGGTTCTACGAGCAGTACTTC.

The CDR3 DNA reads TGTGCCAGCAGCCCCCTGGGGGAGAGGGCTGAAGCTTTCTTT. Protein: CASSPLGERAEAFF. This sequence joins TRBV7-2 and TRBJ1-1; a possible D gene is TRBD1 (5 bases). In germline, CDR1 is SGHTA, CDR2 FQGNSA. The CDR3 is made up of 14 amino acids. The V end lost 5 bases, the J end lost 6 bases, and 16 bases lay between the germline ends.

The chain couples TRBV4-1 to TRBJ2-5, with D possibly being TRBD2 (7 bases). V was trimmed by 6 bases and J by 10 bases, leaving 21 bases between them. The CDR3 is 14 residues long. Germline V gives CDR1 MGHRA, CDR2 YSYEKL. The DNA for the CDR3 is TGCGCCAGCAGTCCTCAAATTGGGGGGGCGATCCAGTACTTC. This translates into CASSPQIGGAIQYF.

This sequence joins TRBV14 and TRBJ1-2, with 7 positions matching TRBD1. V shed 1 base and J 4 bases; nucleotides not matched to a gene: 3. CDR3 length: 14 residues. Per germline, CDR1 SGHDN and CDR2 FVKESK. CDR3 in amino acids: CASSQVRDSYGYTF. The CDR3 bases are TGTGCCAGCAGCCAAGTTCGGGACAGCTATGGCTACACCTTC.